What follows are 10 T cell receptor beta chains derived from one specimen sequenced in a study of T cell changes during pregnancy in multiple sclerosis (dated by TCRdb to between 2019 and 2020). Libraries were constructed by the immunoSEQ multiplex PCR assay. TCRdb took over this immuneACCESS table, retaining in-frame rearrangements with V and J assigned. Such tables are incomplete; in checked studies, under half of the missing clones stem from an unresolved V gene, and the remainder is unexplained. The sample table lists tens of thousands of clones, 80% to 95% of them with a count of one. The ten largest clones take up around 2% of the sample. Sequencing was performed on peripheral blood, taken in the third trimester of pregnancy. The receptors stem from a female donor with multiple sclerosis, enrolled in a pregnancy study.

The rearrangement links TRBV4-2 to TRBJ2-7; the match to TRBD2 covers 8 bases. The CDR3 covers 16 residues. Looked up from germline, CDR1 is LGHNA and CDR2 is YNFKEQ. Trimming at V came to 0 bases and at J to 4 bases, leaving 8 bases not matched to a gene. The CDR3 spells CASSQDPAGASYEQYF. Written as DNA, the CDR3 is TGTGCCAGCAGCCAAGACCCAGCGGGAGCCTCGTACGAGCAGTACTTC.

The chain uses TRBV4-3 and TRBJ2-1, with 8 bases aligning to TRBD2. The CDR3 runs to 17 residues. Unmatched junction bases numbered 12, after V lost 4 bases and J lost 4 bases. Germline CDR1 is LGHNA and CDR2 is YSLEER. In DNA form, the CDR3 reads TGCGCCAGCAGCCGCCACTCCACAGCGGGAGTTTACAATGAGCAGTTCTTC. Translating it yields CASSRHSTAGVYNEQFF.

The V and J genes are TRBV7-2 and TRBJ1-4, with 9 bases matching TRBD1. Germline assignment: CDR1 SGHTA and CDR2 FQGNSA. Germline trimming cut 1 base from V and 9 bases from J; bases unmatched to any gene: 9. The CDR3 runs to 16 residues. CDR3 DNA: TGTGCCAGCAGCTTAGGGACCGGACAGGGGCGGAAAAAACTGTTTTTT. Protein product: CASSLGTGQGRKKLFF.

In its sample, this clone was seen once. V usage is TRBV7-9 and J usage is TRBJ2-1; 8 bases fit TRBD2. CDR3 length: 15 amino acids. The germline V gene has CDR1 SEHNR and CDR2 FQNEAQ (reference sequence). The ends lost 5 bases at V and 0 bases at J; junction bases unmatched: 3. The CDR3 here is CASSPSGFSYNEQFF. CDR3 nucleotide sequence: TGTGCCAGCAGCCCTAGCGGGTTCTCCTACAATGAGCAGTTCTTC.

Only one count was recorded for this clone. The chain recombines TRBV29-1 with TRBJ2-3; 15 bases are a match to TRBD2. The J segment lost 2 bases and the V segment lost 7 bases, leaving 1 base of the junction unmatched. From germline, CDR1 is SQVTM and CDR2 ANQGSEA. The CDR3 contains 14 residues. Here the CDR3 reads CSGTSGRATDTQYF. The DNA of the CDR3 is TGCAGCGGGACTAGCGGGAGGGCCACAGATACGCAGTATTTT.

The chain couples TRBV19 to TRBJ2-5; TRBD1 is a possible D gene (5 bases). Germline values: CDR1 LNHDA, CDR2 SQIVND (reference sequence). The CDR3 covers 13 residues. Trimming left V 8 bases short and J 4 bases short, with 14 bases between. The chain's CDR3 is CASATSGSETQYF. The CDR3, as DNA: TGTGCCAGTGCAACTTCAGGGTCAGAGACCCAGTACTTC.

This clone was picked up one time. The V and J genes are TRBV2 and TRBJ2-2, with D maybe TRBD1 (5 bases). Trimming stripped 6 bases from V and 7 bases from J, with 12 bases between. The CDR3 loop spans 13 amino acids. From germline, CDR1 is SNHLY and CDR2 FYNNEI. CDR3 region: CASRGQGYGELFF. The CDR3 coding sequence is TGTGCCAGCAGGGGGCAGGGTTACGGGGAGCTGTTTTTT.

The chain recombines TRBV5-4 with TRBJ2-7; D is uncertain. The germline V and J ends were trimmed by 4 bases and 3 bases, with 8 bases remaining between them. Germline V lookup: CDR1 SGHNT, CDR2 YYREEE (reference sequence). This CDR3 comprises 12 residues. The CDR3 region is CASSVQDYEQYF. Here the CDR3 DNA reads TGTGCCAGCAGCGTGCAGGACTACGAGCAGTACTTC.

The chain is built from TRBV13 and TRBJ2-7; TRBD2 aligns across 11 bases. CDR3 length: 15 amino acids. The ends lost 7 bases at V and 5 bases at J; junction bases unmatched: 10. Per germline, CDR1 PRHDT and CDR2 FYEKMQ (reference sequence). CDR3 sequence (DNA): TGTGCCAGCAAGACTAGCGGGAAGGTAGGCCACGAGCAGTACTTC. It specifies CASKTSGKVGHEQYF. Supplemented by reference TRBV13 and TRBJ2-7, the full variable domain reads AAGVIQSPRHLIKEKRETATLKCYPIPRHDTVYWYQQGPGQDPQFLISFYEKMQSDKGSIPDRFSAQQFSDYHSELNMSSLELGDSALYFCASKTSGKVGHEQYFGPGTRLTVT.

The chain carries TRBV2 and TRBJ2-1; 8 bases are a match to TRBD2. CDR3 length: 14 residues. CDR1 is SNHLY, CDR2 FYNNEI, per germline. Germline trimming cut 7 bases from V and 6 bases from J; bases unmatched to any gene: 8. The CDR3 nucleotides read TGTGCCAGCACCTCCCGGGAGGGGGGCAATGAGCAGTTCTTC. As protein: CASTSREGGNEQFF.